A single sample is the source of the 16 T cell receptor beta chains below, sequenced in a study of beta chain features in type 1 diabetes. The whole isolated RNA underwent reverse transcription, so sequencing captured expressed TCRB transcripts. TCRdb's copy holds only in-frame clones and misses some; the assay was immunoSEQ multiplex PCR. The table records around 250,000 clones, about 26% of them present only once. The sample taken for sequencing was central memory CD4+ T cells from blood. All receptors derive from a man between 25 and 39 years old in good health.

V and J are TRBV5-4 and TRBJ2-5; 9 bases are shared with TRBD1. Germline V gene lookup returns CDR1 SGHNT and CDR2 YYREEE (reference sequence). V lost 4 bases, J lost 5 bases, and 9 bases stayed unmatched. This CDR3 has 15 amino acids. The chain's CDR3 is CASSGQTGGGETQYF. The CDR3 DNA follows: TGTGCCAGCAGCGGCCAAACAGGGGGCGGGGAGACCCAGTACTTC.

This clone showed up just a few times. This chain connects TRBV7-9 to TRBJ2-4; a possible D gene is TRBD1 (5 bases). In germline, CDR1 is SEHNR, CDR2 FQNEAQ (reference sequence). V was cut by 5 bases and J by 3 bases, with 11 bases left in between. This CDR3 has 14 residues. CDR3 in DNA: TGTGCCAGCAGCCCTTGGGGCGACAAAAACATTCAGTACTTC. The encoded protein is CASSPWGDKNIQYF.

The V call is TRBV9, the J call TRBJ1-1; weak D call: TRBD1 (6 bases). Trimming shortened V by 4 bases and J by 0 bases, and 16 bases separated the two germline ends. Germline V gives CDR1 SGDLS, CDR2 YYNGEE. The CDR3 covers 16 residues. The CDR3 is CASSTGQRSMNTEAFF. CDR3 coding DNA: TGTGCCAGCAGCACCGGACAGCGCTCAATGAACACTGAAGCTTTCTTT.

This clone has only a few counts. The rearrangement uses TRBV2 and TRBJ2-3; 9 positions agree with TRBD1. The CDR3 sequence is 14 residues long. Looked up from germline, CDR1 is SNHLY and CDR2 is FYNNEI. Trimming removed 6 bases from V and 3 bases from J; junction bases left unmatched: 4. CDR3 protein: CASRETGGTDTQYF. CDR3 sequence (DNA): TGTGCCAGCAGGGAGACAGGGGGGACAGATACGCAGTATTTT.

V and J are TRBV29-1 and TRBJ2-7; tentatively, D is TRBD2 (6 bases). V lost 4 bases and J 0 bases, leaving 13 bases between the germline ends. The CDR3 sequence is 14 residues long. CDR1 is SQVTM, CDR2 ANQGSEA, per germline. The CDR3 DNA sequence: TGCAGCGTTGGTGGGCGGGGCCCCTCCTACGAGCAGTACTTC. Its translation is CSVGGRGPSYEQYF.

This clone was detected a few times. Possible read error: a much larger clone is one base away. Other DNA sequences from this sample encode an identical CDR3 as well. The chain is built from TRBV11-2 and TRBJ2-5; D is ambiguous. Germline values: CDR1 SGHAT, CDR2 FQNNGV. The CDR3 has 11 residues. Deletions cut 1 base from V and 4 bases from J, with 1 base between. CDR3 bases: TGTGCCAGCAGCTTAGGAGAGACCCAGTACTTC. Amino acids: CASSLGETQYF.

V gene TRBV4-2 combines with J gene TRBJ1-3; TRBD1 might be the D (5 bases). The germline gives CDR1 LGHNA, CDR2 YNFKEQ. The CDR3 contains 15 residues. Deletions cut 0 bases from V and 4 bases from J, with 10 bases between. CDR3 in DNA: TGTGCCAGCAGCCAAGATCCAGGGAACGGAAACACCATATATTTT. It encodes CASSQDPGNGNTIYF.

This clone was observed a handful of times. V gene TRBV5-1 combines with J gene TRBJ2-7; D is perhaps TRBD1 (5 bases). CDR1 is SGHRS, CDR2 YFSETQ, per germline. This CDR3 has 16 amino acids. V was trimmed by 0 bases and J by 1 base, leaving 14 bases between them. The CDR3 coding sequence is TGCGCCAGCAGCTTGGCCGTCGGCAGGGCTTCCTACGAGCAGTACTTC. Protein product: CASSLAVGRASYEQYF.

The CDR3 DNA sequence: TGTGCCAGCAGTGAAGCCGCTGCCGTGTTTGGGGACGAGCAGTACTTC. Translating it yields CASSEAAAVFGDEQYF. The chain links TRBV2 to TRBJ2-7; D is uncertain. This CDR3 is 16 amino acids long. Germline CDR1 is SNHLY and CDR2 is FYNNEI. V lost 0 bases and J 5 bases, leaving 17 bases between the germline ends. The entire variable domain, with the rest obtained from reference TRBV2 and TRBJ2-7, is as follows: EPEVTQTPSHQVTQMGQEVILRCVPISNHLYFYWYRQILGQKVEFLVSFYNNEISEKSEIFDDQFSVERPDGSNFTLKIRSTKLEDSAMYFCASSEAAAVFGDEQYFGPGTRLTVT.

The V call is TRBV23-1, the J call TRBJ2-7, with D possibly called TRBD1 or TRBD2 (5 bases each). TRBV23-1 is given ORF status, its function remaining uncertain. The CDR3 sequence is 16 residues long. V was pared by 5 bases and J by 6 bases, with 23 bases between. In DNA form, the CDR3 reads TGCGCCAGCAGTTCCCTCGGGCAGGGAGCGCCCATCGAGCAGTACTTC. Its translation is CASSSLGQGAPIEQYF.

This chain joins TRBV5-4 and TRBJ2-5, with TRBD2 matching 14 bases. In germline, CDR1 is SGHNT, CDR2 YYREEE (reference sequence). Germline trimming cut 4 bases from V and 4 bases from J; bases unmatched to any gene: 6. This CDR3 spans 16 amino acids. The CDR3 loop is CASSPGTSGRGETQYF. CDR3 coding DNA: TGTGCCAGCAGCCCCGGGACTAGCGGGAGAGGAGAGACCCAGTACTTC. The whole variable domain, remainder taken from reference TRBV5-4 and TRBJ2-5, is ETGVTQSPTHLIKTRGQQVTLRCSSQSGHNTVSWYQQALGQGPQFIFQYYREEENGRGNFPPRFSGLQFPNYSSELNVNALELDDSALYLCASSPGTSGRGETQYFGPGTRLLVL.

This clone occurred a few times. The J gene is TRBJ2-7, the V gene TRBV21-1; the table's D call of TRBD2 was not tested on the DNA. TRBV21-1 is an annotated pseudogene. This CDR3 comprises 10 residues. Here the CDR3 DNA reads TGTGCCAGCAGCCGCTACGAGCAGTACTTC. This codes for CASSRYEQYF.

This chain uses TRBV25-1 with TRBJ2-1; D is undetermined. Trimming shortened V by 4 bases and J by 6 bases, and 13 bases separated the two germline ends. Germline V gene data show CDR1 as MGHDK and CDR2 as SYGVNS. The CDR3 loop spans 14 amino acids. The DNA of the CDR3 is TGTGCCAGCAGTGGCTTCGGCCAGGTCAATGAGCAGTTCTTC. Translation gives CASSGFGQVNEQFF.

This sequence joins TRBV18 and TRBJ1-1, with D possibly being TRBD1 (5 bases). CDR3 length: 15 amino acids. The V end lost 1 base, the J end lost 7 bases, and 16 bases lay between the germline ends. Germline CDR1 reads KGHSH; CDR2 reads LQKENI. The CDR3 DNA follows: TGTGCCAGCTCACCACGGTCCGCGGGGGAGGATGAAGCTTTCTTT. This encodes CASSPRSAGEDEAFF.

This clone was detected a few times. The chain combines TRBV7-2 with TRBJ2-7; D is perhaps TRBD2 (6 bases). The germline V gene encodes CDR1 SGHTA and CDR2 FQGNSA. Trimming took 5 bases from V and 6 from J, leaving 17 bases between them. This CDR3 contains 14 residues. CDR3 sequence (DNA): TGTGCCAGCAGCCCCGCTGGGACTCGCGCCGAGCAGTACTTC. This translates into CASSPAGTRAEQYF.

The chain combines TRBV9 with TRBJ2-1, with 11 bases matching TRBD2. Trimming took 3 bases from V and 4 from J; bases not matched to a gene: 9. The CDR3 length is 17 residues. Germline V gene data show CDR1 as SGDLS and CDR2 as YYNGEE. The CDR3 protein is CASSATLTSGSYNEQFF. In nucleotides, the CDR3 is TGTGCCAGCAGCGCAACCCTTACTAGCGGGAGTTACAATGAGCAGTTCTTC. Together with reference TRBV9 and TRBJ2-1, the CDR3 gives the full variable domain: DSGVTQTPKHLITATGQRVTLRCSPRSGDLSVYWYQQSLDQGLQFLIQYYNGEERAKGNILERFSAQQFPDLHSELNLSSLELGDSALYFCASSATLTSGSYNEQFFGPGTRLTVL.